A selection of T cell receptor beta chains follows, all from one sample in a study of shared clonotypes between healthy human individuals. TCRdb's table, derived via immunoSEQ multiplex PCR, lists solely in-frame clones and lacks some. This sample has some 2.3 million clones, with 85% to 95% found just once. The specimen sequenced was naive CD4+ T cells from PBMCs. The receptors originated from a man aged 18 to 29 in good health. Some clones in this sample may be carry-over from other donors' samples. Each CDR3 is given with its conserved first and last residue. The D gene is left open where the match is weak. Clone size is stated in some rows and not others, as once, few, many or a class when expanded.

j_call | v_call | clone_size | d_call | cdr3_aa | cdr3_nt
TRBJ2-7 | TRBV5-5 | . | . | CASSLLGARLTYEQYF | TGTGCCAGCAGCCTTCTCGGGGCTCGACTCACCTACGAGCAGTACTTC
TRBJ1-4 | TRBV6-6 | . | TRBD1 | CASSLQGLNEKLFF | TGTGCCAGCAGCCTACAGGGGCTTAATGAAAAACTGTTTTTT
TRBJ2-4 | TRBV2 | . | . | CASSQYGTQNIQYF | TGTGCCAGCAGTCAGTACGGGACGCAAAACATTCAGTACTTC
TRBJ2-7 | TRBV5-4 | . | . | CASSGNRGGGSYEQYF | TGTGCCAGCAGCGGTAACAGGGGCGGGGGATCCTACGAGCAGTACTTC
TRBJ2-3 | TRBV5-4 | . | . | CASSLVRSGEYTDTQYF | TGTGCCAGCAGCTTGGTTCGGTCAGGAGAATACACAGATACGCAGTATTTT
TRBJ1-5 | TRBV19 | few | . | CASSIWSGHSNQPQHF | TGTGCCAGTAGTATTTGGTCTGGGCATAGCAATCAGCCCCAGCATTTT
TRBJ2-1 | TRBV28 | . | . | CASSRTGKTYNEQFF | TGTGCCAGCAGCCGTACGGGAAAGACCTACAATGAGCAGTTCTTC
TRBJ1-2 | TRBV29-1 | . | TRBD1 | CSVATGLGYGYTF | TGCAGCGTCGCGACAGGGCTGGGCTATGGCTACACCTTC
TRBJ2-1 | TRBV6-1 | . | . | CASSDHRDRGYNEQFF | TGTGCCAGCAGTGACCACCGGGACCGCGGGTACAATGAGCAGTTCTTC
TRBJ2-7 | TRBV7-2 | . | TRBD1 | CASRGRDPYEQYF | TGTGCCTCCAGGGGGCGGGACCCCTACGAGCAGTACTTC
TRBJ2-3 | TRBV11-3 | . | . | CASSQSPGAADTQYF | TGTGCCAGCAGCCAAAGCCCGGGCGCAGCAGATACGCAGTATTTT
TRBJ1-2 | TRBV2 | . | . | CASSQVLTLYGYTF | TGTGCCAGCAGTCAGGTCCTCACCCTCTATGGCTACACCTTC
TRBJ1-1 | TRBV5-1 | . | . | CASSFASGGTEAFF | TGCGCCAGCAGCTTTGCCTCGGGAGGCACTGAAGCTTTCTTT
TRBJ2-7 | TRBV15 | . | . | CATSPSDEQYF | TGTGCCACCAGCCCTAGCGACGAGCAGTACTTC
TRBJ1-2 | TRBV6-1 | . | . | CASSARGRSYGYTF | TGTGCCAGCAGTGCTAGGGGTAGAAGCTATGGCTACACCTTC
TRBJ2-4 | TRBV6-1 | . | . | CASTQGSIQYF | TGTGCCAGCACCCAAGGGAGCATTCAGTACTTC
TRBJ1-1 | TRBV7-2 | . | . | CASSLVGPMNTEAFF | TGTGCCAGCAGCTTAGTCGGGCCCATGAACACTGAAGCTTTCTTT
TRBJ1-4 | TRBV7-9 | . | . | CASSSNRRHEKLFF | TGTGCCAGCAGCTCTAACCGGCGGCACGAAAAACTGTTTTTT
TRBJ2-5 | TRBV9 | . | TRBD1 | CASSVGGTGDETQYF | TGTGCCAGCAGCGTAGGCGGGACAGGGGACGAGACCCAGTACTTC
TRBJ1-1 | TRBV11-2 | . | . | CASSLGRGGRGPTEAFF | TGTGCCAGCAGCTTAGGGCGTGGAGGTCGCGGGCCCACTGAAGCTTTCTTT
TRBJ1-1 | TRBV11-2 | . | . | CASSLIIQGNTEAFF | TGTGCCAGCAGCTTAATTATACAGGGGAACACTGAAGCTTTCTTT
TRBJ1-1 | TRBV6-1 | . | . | CASSESSEPGLKAFF | TGTGCCAGCAGTGAATCTTCCGAGCCGGGACTCAAAGCTTTCTTT
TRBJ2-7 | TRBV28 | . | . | CASSKVGYEQYF | TGTGCCAGCAGTAAGGTAGGGTACGAGCAGTACTTC
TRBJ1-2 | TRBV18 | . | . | CASSPAALEFNYGYTF | TGTGCCAGCTCACCAGCGGCCCTTGAGTTTAACTATGGCTACACCTTC
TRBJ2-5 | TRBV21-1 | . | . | CASRKGEGGLIETQYF | TGTGCCAGCAGGAAAGGAGAGGGGGGGCTAATAGAGACCCAGTACTTC
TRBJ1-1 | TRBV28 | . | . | CASSSKGGRTEAFF | TGTGCCAGCAGTTCCAAGGGGGGACGAACTGAAGCTTTCTTT
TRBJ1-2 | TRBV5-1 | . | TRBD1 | CASSLGLGQNYGYTF | TGCGCCAGCAGCTTGGGTTTGGGACAGAACTATGGCTACACCTTC
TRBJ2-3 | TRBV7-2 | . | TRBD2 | CASRLGLAASTDTQYF | TGTGCCAGCAGACTCGGACTAGCGGCTAGCACAGATACGCAGTATTTT
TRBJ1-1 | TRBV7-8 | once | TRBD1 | CASSPLTGRNTEAFF | TGTGCCAGCAGCCCGTTGACAGGGCGGAACACTGAAGCTTTCTTT
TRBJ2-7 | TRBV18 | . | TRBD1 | CASSPPDRVHEQYF | TGTGCCAGCTCACCACCCGACAGGGTTCACGAGCAGTACTTC
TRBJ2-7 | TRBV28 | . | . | CASSVFSSYEQYF | TGTGCCAGCAGTGTCTTTAGCTCCTACGAGCAGTACTTC
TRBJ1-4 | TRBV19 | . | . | CASSTQGGRNEKLFF | TGTGCCAGTAGTACTCAGGGCGGTCGAAATGAAAAACTGTTTTTT
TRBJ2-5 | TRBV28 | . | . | CASSFPDSGAESQYF | TGTGCCAGCAGTTTCCCTGACTCAGGGGCTGAGTCCCAGTACTTC
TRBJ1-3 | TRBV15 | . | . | CATSRPGPDTIYF | TGTGCCACCAGCAGACCCGGTCCAGACACCATATATTTT
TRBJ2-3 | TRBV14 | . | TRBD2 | CASSQESGRIGAQYF | TGTGCCAGCAGCCAAGAAAGCGGGAGGATTGGGGCGCAGTATTTT
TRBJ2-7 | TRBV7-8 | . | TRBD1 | CASSVTGDNEQYF | TGTGCCAGCAGCGTAACAGGGGACAACGAGCAGTACTTC
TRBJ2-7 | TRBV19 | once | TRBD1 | CASRQQGLSHEQYF | TGTGCCAGTCGCCAACAGGGGTTAAGCCACGAGCAGTACTTC
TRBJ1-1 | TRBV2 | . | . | CASSEQGTEAFF | TGTGCCAGCAGTGAACAGGGGACTGAAGCTTTCTTT
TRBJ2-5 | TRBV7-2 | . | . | CASSLNAGGGETQYF | TGTGCCAGCAGCTTAAACGCAGGAGGGGGAGAGACCCAGTACTTC
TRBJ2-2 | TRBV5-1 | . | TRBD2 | CASREGDTGELFF | TGCGCCAGCCGGGAGGGGGACACCGGGGAGCTGTTTTTT
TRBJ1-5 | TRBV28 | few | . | CAIQPGGHSQPQHF | TGTGCCATTCAGCCCGGGGGGCATAGTCAGCCCCAGCATTTT
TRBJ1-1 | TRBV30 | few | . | CAWSYGVSSTEAFF | TGTGCCTGGAGTTATGGGGTGAGTAGCACTGAAGCTTTCTTT
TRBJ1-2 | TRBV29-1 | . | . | CSVIIRFYGYTF | TGCAGCGTTATAATACGGTTCTATGGCTACACCTTC
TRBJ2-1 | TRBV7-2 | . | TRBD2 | CASSPRTSGNNEQFF | TGTGCCAGCAGCCCGAGGACTAGCGGCAACAATGAGCAGTTCTTC
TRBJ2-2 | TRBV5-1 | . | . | CASSQDPSPGELFF | TGCGCCAGCAGCCAGGACCCGTCACCCGGGGAGCTGTTTTTT
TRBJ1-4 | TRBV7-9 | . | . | CASSLWEGVNEKLFF | TGTGCCAGCAGCTTATGGGAGGGGGTAAATGAAAAACTGTTTTTT
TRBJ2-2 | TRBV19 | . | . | CASSIERVTGELFF | TGTGCCAGTAGTATAGAAAGGGTCACCGGGGAGCTGTTTTTT